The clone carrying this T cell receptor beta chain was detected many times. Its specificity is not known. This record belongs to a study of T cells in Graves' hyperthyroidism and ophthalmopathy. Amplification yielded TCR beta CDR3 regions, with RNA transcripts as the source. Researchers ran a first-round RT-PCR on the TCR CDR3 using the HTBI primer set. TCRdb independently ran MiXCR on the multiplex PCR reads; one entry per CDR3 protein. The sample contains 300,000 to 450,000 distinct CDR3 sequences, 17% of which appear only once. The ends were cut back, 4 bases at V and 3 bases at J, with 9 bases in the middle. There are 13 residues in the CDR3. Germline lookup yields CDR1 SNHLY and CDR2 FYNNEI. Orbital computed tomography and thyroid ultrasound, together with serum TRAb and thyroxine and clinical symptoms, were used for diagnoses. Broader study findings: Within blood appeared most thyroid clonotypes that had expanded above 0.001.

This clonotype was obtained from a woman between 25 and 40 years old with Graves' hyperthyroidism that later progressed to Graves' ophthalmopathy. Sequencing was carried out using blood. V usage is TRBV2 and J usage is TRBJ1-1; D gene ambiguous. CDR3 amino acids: CASSVDKDTEAFF. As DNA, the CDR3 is TGTGCCAGCAGTGTTGATAAGGACACTGAAGCTTTCTTT.